The table lists the clone carrying this T cell receptor (beta chain) with many counts. The data originate from a study of T cells after yellow fever vaccination. Whole-study context: SMART-Seq v4 Ultra Low Input handled preparation of low-cell-number fractions.

With 6 bases clipped from V and 1 base from J, the junction kept 15 bases outside the gene matches. Germline CDR1 is DFQATT and CDR2 is SNEGSKA (reference sequence). This CDR3 region has 17 residues. TCRdb used MiXCR to reprocess the 5' RACE reads, holding one entry per CDR3 protein. This table has some 250,000 distinct CDR3 sequences, 3.6% appearing once. The source material was PBMCs, sampled 15 days after the yellow fever booster vaccination. This TCR was recovered from a man between 18 and 35 years old who received the YFV17D yellow fever vaccine. The V gene is TRBV20-1, the J gene TRBJ2-5, with TRBD2 matching 9 bases. The CDR3 DNA follows: TGCAGTGCCATCGGCCCCACCGTAGCGGGGGCCCAAGAGACCCAGTACTTC. Protein: CSAIGPTVAGAQETQYF.